This TCR beta chain was captured in a study of blood T cell repertoires in COVID-19. The wider study: Researchers got acute and convalescent COVID-19 samples from the United States, Italy and Spain. Nucleic acid was either cDNA or gDNA, and it came from T cells, B-cell-depleted T cells, or PBMCs.

Germline CDR1 and CDR2: MNHNS and SASEGT. The CDR3 length is 16 residues. Trimming took 2 bases from V and 3 from J; bases not matched to a gene: 5. Original processing notes: Researchers report that nucleated cell counts were estimated from reference gene primer amplification. TCRdb keeps only in-frame clones here, not all; method: immunoSEQ multiplex PCR. From that table come the V and J calls and clone size; the DNA was used to work out D and trimming. The sample lists approximately 28,000 clones, roughly 80% seen once, with approximately 16% in the top ten. The clonotype originates from an older woman with acute or convalescent COVID-19. Specimen: peripheral blood. The V and J genes are TRBV6-1 and TRBJ2-1; 9 bases line up with TRBD1. The CDR3 loop reads CASSERGQGIYNEQFF. In DNA form, the CDR3 reads TGTGCCAGCAGTGAAAGGGGACAGGGTATCTACAATGAGCAGTTCTTC.